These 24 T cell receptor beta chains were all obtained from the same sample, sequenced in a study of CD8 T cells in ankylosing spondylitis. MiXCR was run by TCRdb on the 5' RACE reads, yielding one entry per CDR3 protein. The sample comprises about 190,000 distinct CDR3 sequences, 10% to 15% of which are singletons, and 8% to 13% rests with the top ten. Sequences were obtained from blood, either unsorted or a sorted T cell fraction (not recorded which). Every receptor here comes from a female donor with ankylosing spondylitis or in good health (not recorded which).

CDR3 protein: CASSDDSYEQYF. The CDR3 DNA sequence: TGTGCCAGCAGCGACGACTCCTACGAGCAGTACTTC. J is TRBJ2-7 and V is TRBV2; D call uncertain. The CDR3 consists of 12 residues. CDR1 SNHLY and CDR2 FYNNEI come from the germline V gene. V lost 6 bases to trimming and J lost 0 bases, with 6 bases between them.

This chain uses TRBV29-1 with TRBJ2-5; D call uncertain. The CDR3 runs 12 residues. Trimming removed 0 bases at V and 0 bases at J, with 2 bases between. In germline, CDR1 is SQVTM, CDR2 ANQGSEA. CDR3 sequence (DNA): TGCAGCGTTGAAGATAACCAAGAGACCCAGTACTTC. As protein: CSVEDNQETQYF.

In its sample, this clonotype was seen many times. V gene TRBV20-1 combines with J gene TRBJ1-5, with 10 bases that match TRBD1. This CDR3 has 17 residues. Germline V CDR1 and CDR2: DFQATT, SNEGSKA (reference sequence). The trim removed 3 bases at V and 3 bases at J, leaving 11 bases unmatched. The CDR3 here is CSASSGTGALFNQPQHF. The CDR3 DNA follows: TGCAGTGCTAGCTCCGGGACAGGGGCCCTATTCAATCAGCCCCAGCATTTT.

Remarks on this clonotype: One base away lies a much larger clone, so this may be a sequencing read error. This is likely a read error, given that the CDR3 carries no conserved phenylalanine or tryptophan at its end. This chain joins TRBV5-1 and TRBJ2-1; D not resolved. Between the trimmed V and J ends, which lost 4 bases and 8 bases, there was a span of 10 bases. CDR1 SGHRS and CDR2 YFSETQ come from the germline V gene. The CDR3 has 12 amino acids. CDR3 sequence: CASSLRKDEQFL. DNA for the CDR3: TGCGCCAGCAGCCTAAGGAAGGATGAGCAGTTCCTC.

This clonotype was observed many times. DNA for the CDR3: TGCAGTGCTAGAGATTGGGGGATAATGGGGACAGAAGAGACCCAGTACTTC. Encoded protein: CSARDWGIMGTEETQYF. The chain is built from TRBV20-1 and TRBJ2-5, with 7 bases lining up with TRBD1. Germline CDR1 reads DFQATT; CDR2 reads SNEGSKA (reference sequence). The CDR3 is made up of 17 amino acids. The junction had 13 bases not matched to a gene; V was cut back by 0 bases and J by 3 bases.

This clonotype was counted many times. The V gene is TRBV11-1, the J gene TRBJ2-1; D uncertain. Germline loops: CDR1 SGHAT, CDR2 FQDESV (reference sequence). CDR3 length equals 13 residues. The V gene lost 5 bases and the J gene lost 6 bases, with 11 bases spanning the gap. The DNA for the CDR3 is TGTGCCAGCAGCCCTCCCGACCGCAATGAGCAGTTCTTC. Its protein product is CASSPPDRNEQFF.

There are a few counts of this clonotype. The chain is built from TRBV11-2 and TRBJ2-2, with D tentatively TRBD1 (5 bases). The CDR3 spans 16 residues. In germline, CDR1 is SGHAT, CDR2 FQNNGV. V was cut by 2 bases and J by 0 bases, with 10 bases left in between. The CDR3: CASSLRVRANTGELFF. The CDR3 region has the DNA TGTGCCAGCAGCTTAAGGGTCAGGGCGAACACCGGGGAGCTGTTTTTT.

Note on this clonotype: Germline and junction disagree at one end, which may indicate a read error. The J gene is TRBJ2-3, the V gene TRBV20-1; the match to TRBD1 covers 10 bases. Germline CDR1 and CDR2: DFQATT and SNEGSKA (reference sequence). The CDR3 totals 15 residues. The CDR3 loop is CNARKPGQGSDTQYF. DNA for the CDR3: TGCAATGCTAGAAAGCCGGGACAGGGGTCAGATACGCAGTATTTT.

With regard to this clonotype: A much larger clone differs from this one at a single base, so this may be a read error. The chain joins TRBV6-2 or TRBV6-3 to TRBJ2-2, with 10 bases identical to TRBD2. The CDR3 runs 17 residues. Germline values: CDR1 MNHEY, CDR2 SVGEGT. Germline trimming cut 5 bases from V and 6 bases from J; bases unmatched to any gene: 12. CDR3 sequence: CASSKQAGGPIAGELFF. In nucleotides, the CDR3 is TGTGCCAGCAGTAAACAAGCGGGAGGGCCTATCGCCGGGGAGCTGTTTTTT.

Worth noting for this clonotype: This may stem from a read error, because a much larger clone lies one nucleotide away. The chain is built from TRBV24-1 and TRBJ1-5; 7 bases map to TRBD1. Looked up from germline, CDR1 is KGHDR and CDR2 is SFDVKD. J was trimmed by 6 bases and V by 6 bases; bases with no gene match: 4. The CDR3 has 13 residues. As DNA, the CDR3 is TGTGCCACCAGTTATCACAGGGGTCAGCCCCAGCATTTT. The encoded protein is CATSYHRGQPQHF.

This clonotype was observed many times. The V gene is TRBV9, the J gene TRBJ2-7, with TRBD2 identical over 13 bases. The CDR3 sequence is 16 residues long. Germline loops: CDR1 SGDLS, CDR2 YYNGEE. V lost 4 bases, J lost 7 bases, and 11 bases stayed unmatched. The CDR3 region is CASSPPGTSGAIEQYF. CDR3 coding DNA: TGTGCCAGCAGCCCCCCCGGGACTAGCGGGGCCATTGAGCAGTACTTC.

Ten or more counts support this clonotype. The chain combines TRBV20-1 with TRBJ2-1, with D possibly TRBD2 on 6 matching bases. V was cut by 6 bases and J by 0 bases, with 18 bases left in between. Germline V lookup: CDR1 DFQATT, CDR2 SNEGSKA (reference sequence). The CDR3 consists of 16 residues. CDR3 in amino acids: CSAPGSGTSSYNEQFF. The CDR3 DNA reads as TGCAGTGCCCCGGGGTCCGGGACTTCCTCCTACAATGAGCAGTTCTTC.

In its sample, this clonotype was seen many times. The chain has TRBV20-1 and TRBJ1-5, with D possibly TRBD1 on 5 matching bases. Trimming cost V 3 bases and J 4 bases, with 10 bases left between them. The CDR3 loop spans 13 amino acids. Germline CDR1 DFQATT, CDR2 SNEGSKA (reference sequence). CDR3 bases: TGCAGTGCTAGTATGCAGGGTAATCAGCCCCAGCATTTT. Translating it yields CSASMQGNQPQHF.

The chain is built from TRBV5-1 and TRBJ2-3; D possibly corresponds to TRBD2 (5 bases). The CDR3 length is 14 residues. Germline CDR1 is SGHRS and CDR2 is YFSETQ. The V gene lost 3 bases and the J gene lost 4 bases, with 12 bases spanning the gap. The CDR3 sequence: CASSSATEADTQYF. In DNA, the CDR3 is TGCGCCAGCAGCTCCGCGACGGAGGCAGATACGCAGTATTTT.

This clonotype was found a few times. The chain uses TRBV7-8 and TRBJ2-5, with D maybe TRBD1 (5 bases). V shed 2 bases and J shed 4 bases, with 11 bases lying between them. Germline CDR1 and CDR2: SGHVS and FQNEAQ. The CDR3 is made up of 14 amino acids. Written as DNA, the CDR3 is TGTGCCAGCAGCTTAAGGGGTCCCGGAGAGACCCAGTACTTC. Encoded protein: CASSLRGPGETQYF.

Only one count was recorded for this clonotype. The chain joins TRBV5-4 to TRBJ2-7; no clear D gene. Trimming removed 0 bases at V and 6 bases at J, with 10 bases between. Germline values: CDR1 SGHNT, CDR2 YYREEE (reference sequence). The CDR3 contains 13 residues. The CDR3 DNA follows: TGTGCCAGCAGCTTGGGGGTCGGCTGCGAGCAGTACTTC. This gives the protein CASSLGVGCEQYF.

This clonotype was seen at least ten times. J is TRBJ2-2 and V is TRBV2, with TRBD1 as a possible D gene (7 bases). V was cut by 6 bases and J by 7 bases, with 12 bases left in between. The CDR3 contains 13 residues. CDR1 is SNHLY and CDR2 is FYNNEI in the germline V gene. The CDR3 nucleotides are TGTGCCAGCAGCTACAGGGGAGGCGGGGAGCTGTTTTTT. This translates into CASSYRGGGELFF.

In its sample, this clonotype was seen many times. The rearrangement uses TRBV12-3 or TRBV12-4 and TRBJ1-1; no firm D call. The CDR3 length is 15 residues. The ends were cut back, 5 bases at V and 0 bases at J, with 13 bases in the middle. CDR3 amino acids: CASSHGRALNTEAFF. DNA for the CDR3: TGTGCCAGCAGTCACGGGAGGGCCTTGAACACTGAAGCTTTCTTT.

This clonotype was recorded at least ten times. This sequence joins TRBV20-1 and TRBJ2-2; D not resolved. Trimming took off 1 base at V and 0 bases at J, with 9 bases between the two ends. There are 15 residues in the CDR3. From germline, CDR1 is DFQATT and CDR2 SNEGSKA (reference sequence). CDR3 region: CSARVGDSNTGELFF. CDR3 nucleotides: TGCAGTGCTAGAGTTGGAGACTCGAACACCGGGGAGCTGTTTTTT.

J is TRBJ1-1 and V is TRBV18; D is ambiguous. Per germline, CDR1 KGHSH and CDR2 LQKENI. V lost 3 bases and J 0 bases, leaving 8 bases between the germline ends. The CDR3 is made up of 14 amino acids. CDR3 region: CASSPARMNTEAFF. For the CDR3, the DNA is TGTGCCAGCTCACCGGCGCGCATGAACACTGAAGCTTTCTTT.

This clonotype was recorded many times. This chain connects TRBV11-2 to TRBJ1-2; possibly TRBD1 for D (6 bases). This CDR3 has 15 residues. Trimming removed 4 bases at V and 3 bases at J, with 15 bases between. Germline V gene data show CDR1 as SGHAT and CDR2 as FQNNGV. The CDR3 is CASSWGVGGDYGYTF. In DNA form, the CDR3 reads TGTGCCAGCAGCTGGGGTGTGGGGGGCGACTATGGCTACACCTTC.

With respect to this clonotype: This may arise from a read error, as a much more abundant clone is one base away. CDR3 DNA: TGTGCCAGCACTTCCTCGACAGGCCGTCCCTACGAGCAGTGCTTC. It encodes CASTSSTGRPYEQCF. V gene TRBV6-5 combines with J gene TRBJ2-7; TRBD1 is a possible D gene (6 bases). The CDR3 covers 15 residues. Per the germline V gene, CDR1 is MNHEY and CDR2 is SVGAGI.

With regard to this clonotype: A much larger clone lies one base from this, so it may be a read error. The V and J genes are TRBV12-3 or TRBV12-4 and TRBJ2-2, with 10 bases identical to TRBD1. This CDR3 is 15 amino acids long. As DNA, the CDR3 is TGTGCCAGCAGTCCCGGGACAGGGGATACCGGGGAGCTGTCTTTT. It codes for CASSPGTGDTGELSF.

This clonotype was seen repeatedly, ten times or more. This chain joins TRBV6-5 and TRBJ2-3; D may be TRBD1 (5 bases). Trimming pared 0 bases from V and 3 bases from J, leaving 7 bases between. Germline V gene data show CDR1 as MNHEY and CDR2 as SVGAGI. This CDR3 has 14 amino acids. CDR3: CASSYSAGTDTQYF. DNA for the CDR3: TGTGCCAGCAGTTACTCCGCAGGGACAGATACGCAGTATTTT.